These T cell receptor beta chains were read from a single sample in a study of tumor-infiltrating lymphocytes in localized non-small cell lung cancer. Assay: immunoSEQ multiplex PCR; the TCRdb copy retains only in-frame clones and omits some. Altogether thousands of clones are present, around 80% being singletons, with the ten largest covering about 9.1%. Material: uninvolved lung tissue not adjacent to the tumor. Every receptor here comes from a human donor with non-small cell lung cancer. Both conserved end residues are part of each CDR3. Each record gives: V gene, D gene, clone size, J gene, CDR3 protein, CDR3 DNA. D genes are given only for firm matches. Expanded clones are given a class, and other clones once, few, many or no size at all.

V: TRBV5-1
D: NA
size: NA
J: TRBJ1-4
CDR3: CASTLRTPNEKLFF
DNA: TGCGCCAGCACCCTGAGGACCCCAAATGAAAAACTGTTTTTT

V: TRBV28
D: NA
size: once
J: TRBJ1-2
CDR3: CASSSLREKRNGYTF
DNA: TGTGCCAGCAGTTCACTCCGGGAGAAGAGAAATGGCTACACCTTC

V: TRBV5-5
D: NA
size: NA
J: TRBJ1-2
CDR3: CASSSGTEVNYGYTF
DNA: TGTGCCAGCAGCTCCGGGACGGAGGTTAACTATGGCTACACCTTC

V: TRBV28
D: NA
size: NA
J: TRBJ1-2
CDR3: CASRSPRGGEIYGYTF
DNA: TGTGCCAGCAGGTCCCCCCGGGGAGGGGAAATCTATGGCTACACCTTC

V: TRBV2
D: TRBD2
size: NA
J: TRBJ2-3
CDR3: CASRARTSGTDTQYF
DNA: TGTGCCAGCAGGGCCAGGACTAGCGGCACAGATACGCAGTATTTT

V: TRBV19
D: TRBD1
size: NA
J: TRBJ1-1
CDR3: CASSASGTGGAAEAFF
DNA: TGTGCCAGTAGTGCCTCTGGGACAGGGGGCGCGGCTGAAGCTTTCTTT

V: TRBV6-1
D: NA
size: NA
J: TRBJ2-7
CDR3: CASTPRVVVGEQYF
DNA: TGTGCCAGCACCCCGAGGGTGGTGGTCGGCGAGCAGTACTTC

V: TRBV4-1
D: NA
size: NA
J: TRBJ2-5
CDR3: CASSQPTGGQETQYF
DNA: TGCGCCAGCAGCCAGCCAACTGGGGGCCAAGAGACCCAGTACTTC

V: TRBV19
D: TRBD1
size: NA
J: TRBJ1-2
CDR3: CASSIRGQVYGYTF
DNA: TGTGCCAGTAGTATCCGGGGACAGGTCTATGGCTACACCTTC

V: TRBV7-9
D: NA
size: NA
J: TRBJ2-1
CDR3: CASSLAGGLDLNEQFF
DNA: TGTGCCAGCAGCTTAGCGGGGGGGCTCGATTTAAATGAGCAGTTCTTC

V: TRBV11-2
D: TRBD1
size: NA
J: TRBJ2-2
CDR3: CASSPRTGWVGELFF
DNA: TGTGCCAGCAGCCCCCGGACAGGATGGGTCGGGGAGCTGTTTTTT

V: TRBV7-2
D: TRBD2
size: NA
J: TRBJ2-1
CDR3: CASSLLRLAGGEQFF
DNA: TGTGCCAGCAGCTTACTGAGACTAGCGGGTGGTGAGCAGTTCTTC

V: TRBV28
D: TRBD2
size: NA
J: TRBJ2-7
CDR3: CASRQGLAASVEQYF
DNA: TGTGCCAGCAGACAAGGACTAGCGGCCTCCGTAGAGCAGTACTTC

V: TRBV7-2
D: NA
size: NA
J: TRBJ1-4
CDR3: CASSLSTGTTNEKLFF
DNA: TGTGCCAGCAGCTTATCAACGGGCACAACTAATGAAAAACTGTTTTTT

V: TRBV29-1
D: NA
size: NA
J: TRBJ1-1
CDR3: CSVKQGKLTEAFF
DNA: TGCAGCGTTAAACAGGGAAAACTTACTGAAGCTTTCTTT

V: TRBV11-3
D: NA
size: NA
J: TRBJ2-2
CDR3: CASSSPQTGELFF
DNA: TGTGCCAGCAGCTCACCCCAGACCGGGGAGCTGTTTTTT

V: TRBV5-1
D: TRBD2
size: NA
J: TRBJ2-3
CDR3: CASSLAAGRADTQYF
DNA: TGCGCCAGCAGCTTGGCGGCCGGGAGGGCAGATACGCAGTATTTT

V: TRBV2
D: NA
size: NA
J: TRBJ1-4
CDR3: CASVSANNEKLFF
DNA: TGTGCCAGTGTATCGGCCAATAATGAAAAACTGTTTTTT

V: TRBV27
D: TRBD2
size: NA
J: TRBJ2-3
CDR3: CASSLISVAGGRTDTQYF
DNA: TGTGCCAGCAGTTTAATCTCCGTAGCGGGAGGGCGAACAGATACGCAGTATTTT

V: TRBV15
D: NA
size: NA
J: TRBJ1-5
CDR3: CATSNYASDQPQHF
DNA: TGTGCCACCAGCAACTATGCCAGCGATCAGCCCCAGCATTTT

V: TRBV11-2
D: TRBD1
size: NA
J: TRBJ1-1
CDR3: CASSAGGPNTEAFF
DNA: TGTGCCAGCAGCGCAGGGGGTCCCAACACTGAAGCTTTCTTT

V: TRBV2
D: NA
size: once
J: TRBJ1-2
CDR3: CASSPWGRELGYGYTF
DNA: TGTGCCAGCAGTCCCTGGGGGCGGGAATTAGGCTATGGCTACACCTTC

V: TRBV27
D: NA
size: NA
J: TRBJ2-1
CDR3: CASSLSGGRNEQFF
DNA: TGTGCCAGCAGTTTATCCGGGGGCAGGAATGAGCAGTTCTTC

V: TRBV5-4
D: TRBD2
size: few
J: TRBJ2-7
CDR3: CASSSGTSGMSEQYF
DNA: TGTGCCAGCAGCTCTGGGACTAGCGGGATGAGCGAGCAGTACTTC

V: TRBV5-1
D: TRBD1
size: NA
J: TRBJ2-7
CDR3: CASSLAATGTYEQYF
DNA: TGCGCCAGCAGCTTGGCGGCGACAGGGACCTACGAGCAGTACTTC

V: TRBV30
D: NA
size: NA
J: TRBJ2-3
CDR3: CAWSVGQGPDTQYF
DNA: TGTGCCTGGAGTGTAGGGCAGGGGCCAGATACGCAGTATTTT

V: TRBV28
D: TRBD1
size: NA
J: TRBJ1-1
CDR3: CASRAEDRLDTEAFF
DNA: TGTGCCAGCAGGGCCGAGGACAGGTTGGACACTGAAGCTTTCTTT

V: TRBV7-2
D: TRBD1
size: NA
J: TRBJ1-2
CDR3: CASSRDRGGNYGYTF
DNA: TGTGCCAGCAGCCGGGACAGGGGAGGGAACTATGGCTACACCTTC

V: TRBV28
D: NA
size: few
J: TRBJ1-1
CDR3: CASRTPGSLIAFF
DNA: TGTGCCAGCAGAACACCAGGATCACTGATCGCTTTCTTT

V: TRBV6-1
D: NA
size: NA
J: TRBJ2-1
CDR3: CASSTGYNEQFF
DNA: TGTGCCAGCAGCACAGGATACAATGAGCAGTTCTTC

V: TRBV5-4
D: NA
size: NA
J: TRBJ1-2
CDR3: CASSFNWGSGPKGYTF
DNA: TGTGCCAGCAGCTTCAACTGGGGGTCAGGCCCGAAGGGCTACACCTTC

V: TRBV5-6
D: NA
size: NA
J: TRBJ2-1
CDR3: CASSPPGQRLINHEQFF
DNA: TGTGCCAGCAGCCCGCCCGGACAGCGGCTTATCAATCATGAGCAGTTCTTC

V: TRBV2
D: NA
size: NA
J: TRBJ1-3
CDR3: CASDPSGNTIYF
DNA: TGTGCCAGCGATCCCTCTGGAAACACCATATATTTT

V: TRBV5-6
D: NA
size: NA
J: TRBJ2-3
CDR3: CASSLGQGRADTQYF
DNA: TGTGCCAGCAGCTTGGGGCAGGGGCGCGCAGATACGCAGTATTTT

V: TRBV6-4
D: NA
size: NA
J: TRBJ2-3
CDR3: CASSAGLDTDTQYF
DNA: TGTGCCAGCAGTGCAGGCCTAGACACAGATACGCAGTATTTT

V: TRBV20-1
D: NA
size: NA
J: TRBJ2-7
CDR3: CSAEAYEQYF
DNA: TGCAGTGCTGAGGCCTACGAGCAGTACTTC

V: TRBV4-1
D: NA
size: NA
J: TRBJ2-3
CDR3: CASSQDTTDTQYF
DNA: TGCGCCAGCAGCCAAGATACCACAGATACGCAGTATTTT

V: TRBV18
D: NA
size: NA
J: TRBJ2-3
CDR3: CASSPGHTSTDTQYF
DNA: TGTGCCAGCTCACCGGGACACACTAGCACAGATACGCAGTATTTT

V: TRBV6-5
D: TRBD1
size: NA
J: TRBJ1-1
CDR3: CASSRQGYTEAFF
DNA: TGTGCCAGCAGTCGACAGGGGTACACTGAAGCTTTCTTT

V: TRBV28
D: TRBD1
size: NA
J: TRBJ1-1
CDR3: CAEIDRGRFMNTEAFF
DNA: TGTGCCGAAATTGACAGGGGGAGATTTATGAACACTGAAGCTTTCTTT

V: TRBV13
D: NA
size: NA
J: TRBJ2-5
CDR3: CASSFTGTEETQYF
DNA: TGTGCCAGCAGCTTCACCGGGACCGAAGAGACCCAGTACTTC

V: TRBV6-1
D: TRBD2
size: NA
J: TRBJ2-5
CDR3: CASSGMTVGGWETQYF
DNA: TGTGCCAGCAGTGGGATGACGGTCGGGGGGTGGGAGACCCAGTACTTC

V: TRBV6-5
D: NA
size: NA
J: TRBJ2-2
CDR3: CASSYEINTGELFF
DNA: TGTGCCAGCAGTTATGAAATAAACACCGGGGAGCTGTTTTTT

V: TRBV19
D: TRBD2
size: NA
J: TRBJ2-3
CDR3: CASSPGLAGLSADTQYF
DNA: TGTGCCAGTAGTCCGGGACTAGCGGGATTATCGGCAGATACGCAGTATTTT

V: TRBV7-9
D: NA
size: few
J: TRBJ2-1
CDR3: CASSFSTTPHNEQFF
DNA: TGTGCCAGCAGCTTCAGTACCACGCCTCACAATGAGCAGTTCTTC